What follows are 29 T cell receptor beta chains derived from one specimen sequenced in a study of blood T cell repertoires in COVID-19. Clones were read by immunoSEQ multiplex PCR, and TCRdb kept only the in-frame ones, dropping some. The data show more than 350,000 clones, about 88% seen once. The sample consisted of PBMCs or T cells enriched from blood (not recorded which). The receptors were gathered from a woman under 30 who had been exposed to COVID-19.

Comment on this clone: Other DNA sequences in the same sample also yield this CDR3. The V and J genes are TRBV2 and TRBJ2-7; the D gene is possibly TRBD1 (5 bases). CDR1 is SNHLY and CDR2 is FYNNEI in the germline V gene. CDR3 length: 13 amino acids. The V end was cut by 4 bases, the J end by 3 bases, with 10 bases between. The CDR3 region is CASSVGQGYEQYF. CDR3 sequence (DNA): TGTGCCAGCAGTGTCGGACAAGGCTACGAGCAGTACTTC.

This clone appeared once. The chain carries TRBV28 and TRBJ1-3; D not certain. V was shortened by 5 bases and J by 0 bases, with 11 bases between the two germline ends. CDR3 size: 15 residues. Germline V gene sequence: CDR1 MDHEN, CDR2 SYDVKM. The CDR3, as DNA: TGTGCCAGCAGTGGAGGCAGGAGCTCTGGAAACACCATATATTTT. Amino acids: CASSGGRSSGNTIYF.

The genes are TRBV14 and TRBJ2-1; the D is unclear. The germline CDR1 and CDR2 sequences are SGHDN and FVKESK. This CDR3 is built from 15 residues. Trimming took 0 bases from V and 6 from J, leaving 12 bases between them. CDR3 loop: CASSQDAARGNEQFF. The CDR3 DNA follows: TGTGCCAGCAGCCAAGATGCGGCTAGAGGCAATGAGCAGTTCTTC.

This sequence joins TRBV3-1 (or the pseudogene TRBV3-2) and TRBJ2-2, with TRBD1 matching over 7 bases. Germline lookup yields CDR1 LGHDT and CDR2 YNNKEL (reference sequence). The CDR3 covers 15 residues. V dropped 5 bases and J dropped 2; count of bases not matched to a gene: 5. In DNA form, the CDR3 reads TGTGCCAGCAGCACCCGACAGGGTAACACCGGGGAGCTGTTTTTT. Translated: CASSTRQGNTGELFF.

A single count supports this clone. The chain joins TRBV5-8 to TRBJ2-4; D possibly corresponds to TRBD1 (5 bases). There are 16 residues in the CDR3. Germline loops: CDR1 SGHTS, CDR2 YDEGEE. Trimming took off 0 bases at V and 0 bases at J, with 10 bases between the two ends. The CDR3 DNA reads TGTGCCAGCAGCTTGGATCCAGGGTTAGCCAAAAACATTCAGTACTTC. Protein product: CASSLDPGLAKNIQYF.

In DNA, the CDR3 is TGTGCCAGCAGAGAGGCCATGAACACTGAAGCTTTCTTT. As protein: CASREAMNTEAFF. The chain combines TRBV6-5 with TRBJ1-1; D unclear. The germline gives CDR1 MNHEY, CDR2 SVGAGI. V was clipped by 6 bases and J by 0 bases, with 8 bases between them. The CDR3 runs 13 residues.

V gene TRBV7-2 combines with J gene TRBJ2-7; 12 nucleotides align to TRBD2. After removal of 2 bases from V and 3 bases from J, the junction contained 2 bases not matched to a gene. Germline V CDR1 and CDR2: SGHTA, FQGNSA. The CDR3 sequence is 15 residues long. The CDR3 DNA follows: TGTGCCAGCAGCTTAATGACTAGCGGGGGCTACGAGCAGTACTTC. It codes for CASSLMTSGGYEQYF. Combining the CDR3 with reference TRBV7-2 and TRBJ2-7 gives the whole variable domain GAGVSQSPSNKVTEKGKDVELRCDPISGHTALYWYRQSLGQGLEFLIYFQGNSAPDKSGLPSDRFSAERTGGSVSTLTIQRTQQEDSAVYLCASSLMTSGGYEQYFGPGTRLTVT.

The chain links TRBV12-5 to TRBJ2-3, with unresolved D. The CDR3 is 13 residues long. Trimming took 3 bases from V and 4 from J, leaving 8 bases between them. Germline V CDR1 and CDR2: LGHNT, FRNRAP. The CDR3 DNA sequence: TGTGCTAGTGGTTTCGAGCCCCCAGATACGCAGTATTTT. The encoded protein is CASGFEPPDTQYF.

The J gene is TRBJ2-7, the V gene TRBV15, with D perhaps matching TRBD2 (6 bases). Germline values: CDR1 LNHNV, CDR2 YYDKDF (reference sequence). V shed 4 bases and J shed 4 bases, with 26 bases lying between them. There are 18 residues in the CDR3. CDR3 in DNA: TGTGCCACCAGCATTCGGTATCCGGCCGGGACTCCCATTTACGAGCAGTACTTC. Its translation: CATSIRYPAGTPIYEQYF.

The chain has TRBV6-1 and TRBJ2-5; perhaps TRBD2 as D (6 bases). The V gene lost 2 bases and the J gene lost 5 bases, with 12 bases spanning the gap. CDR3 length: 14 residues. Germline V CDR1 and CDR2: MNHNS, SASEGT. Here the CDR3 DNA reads TGTGCCAGCAGTGAAAGTGGGACTTGGGAGACCCAGTACTTC. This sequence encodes CASSESGTWETQYF.

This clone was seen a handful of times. Written as DNA, the CDR3 is TGTGCCAGCAGTGACAGAGTCGGACTGAGCCTTCGTAACACTGAAGCTTTCTTT. Amino acid sequence: CASSDRVGLSLRNTEAFF. V is TRBV2 and J is TRBJ1-1; D not resolved. CDR1 is SNHLY, CDR2 FYNNEI, per germline. This CDR3 is built from 18 residues. V lost 3 bases and J 2 bases, leaving 22 bases between the germline ends. The variable domain in full, completed from reference TRBV2 and TRBJ1-1, reads EPEVTQTPSHQVTQMGQEVILRCVPISNHLYFYWYRQILGQKVEFLVSFYNNEISEKSEIFDDQFSVERPDGSNFTLKIRSTKLEDSAMYFCASSDRVGLSLRNTEAFFGQGTRLTVV.

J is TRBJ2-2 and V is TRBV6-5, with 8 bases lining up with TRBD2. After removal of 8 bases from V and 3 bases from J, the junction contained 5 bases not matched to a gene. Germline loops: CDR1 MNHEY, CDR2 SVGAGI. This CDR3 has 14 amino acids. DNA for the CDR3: TGTGCCAGCGGCAGCGGGAGTTACACCGGGGAGCTGTTTTTT. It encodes CASGSGSYTGELFF.

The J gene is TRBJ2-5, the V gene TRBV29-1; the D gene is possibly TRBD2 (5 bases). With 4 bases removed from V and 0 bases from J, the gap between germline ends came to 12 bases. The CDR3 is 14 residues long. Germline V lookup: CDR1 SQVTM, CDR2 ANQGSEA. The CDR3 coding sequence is TGCAGCGTTGGAGTTGGAGGTCACCAAGAGACCCAGTACTTC. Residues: CSVGVGGHQETQYF.

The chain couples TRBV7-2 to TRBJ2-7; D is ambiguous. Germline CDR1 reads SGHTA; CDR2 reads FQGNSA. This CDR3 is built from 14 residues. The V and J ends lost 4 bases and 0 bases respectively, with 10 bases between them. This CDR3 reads CASSSSPSSYEQYF. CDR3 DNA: TGTGCCAGCAGCTCTAGTCCAAGCTCCTACGAGCAGTACTTC.

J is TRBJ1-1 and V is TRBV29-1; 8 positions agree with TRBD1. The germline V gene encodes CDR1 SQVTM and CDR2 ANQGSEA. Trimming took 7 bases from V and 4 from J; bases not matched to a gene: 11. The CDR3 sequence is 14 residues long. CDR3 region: CSGCSGGIATEAFF. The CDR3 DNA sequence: TGCAGCGGGTGCTCAGGGGGCATCGCCACTGAAGCTTTCTTT. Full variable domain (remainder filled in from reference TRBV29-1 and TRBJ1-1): SAVISQKPSRDICQRGTSLTIQCQVDSQVTMMFWYRQQPGQSLTLIATANQGSEATYESGFVIDKFPISRPNLTFSTLTVSNMSPEDSSIYLCSGCSGGIATEAFFGQGTRLTVV.

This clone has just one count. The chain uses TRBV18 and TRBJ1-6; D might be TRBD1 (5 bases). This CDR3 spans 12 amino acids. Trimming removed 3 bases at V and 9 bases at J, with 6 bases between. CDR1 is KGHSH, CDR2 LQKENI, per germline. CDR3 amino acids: CASSPGPSPLHF. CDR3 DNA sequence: TGTGCCAGCTCACCGGGGCCTTCACCCCTCCACTTT. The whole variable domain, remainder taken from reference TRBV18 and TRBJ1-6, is NAGVMQNPRHLVRRRGQEARLRCSPMKGHSHVYWYRQLPEEGLKFMVYLQKENIIDESGMPKERFSAEFPKEGPSILRIQQVVRGDSAAYFCASSPGPSPLHFGNGTRLTVT.

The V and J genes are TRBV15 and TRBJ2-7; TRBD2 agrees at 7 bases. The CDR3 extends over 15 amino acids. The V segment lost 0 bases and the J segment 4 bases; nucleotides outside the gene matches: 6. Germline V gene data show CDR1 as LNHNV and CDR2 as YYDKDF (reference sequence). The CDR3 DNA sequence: TGTGCCACCAGCAGAGATCGTGGTAGCGGGTACGAGCAGTACTTC. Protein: CATSRDRGSGYEQYF. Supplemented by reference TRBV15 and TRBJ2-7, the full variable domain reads DAMVIQNPRYQVTQFGKPVTLSCSQTLNHNVMYWYQQKSSQAPKLLFHYYDKDFNNEADTPDNFQSRRPNTSFCFLDIRSPGLGDTAMYLCATSRDRGSGYEQYFGPGTRLTVT.

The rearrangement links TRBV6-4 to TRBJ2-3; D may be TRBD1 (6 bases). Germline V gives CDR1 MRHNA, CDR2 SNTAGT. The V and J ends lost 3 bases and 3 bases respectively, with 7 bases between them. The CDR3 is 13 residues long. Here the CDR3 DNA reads TGTGCCAGCAGTGAACAGGGAACAGATACGCAGTATTTT. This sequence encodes CASSEQGTDTQYF.

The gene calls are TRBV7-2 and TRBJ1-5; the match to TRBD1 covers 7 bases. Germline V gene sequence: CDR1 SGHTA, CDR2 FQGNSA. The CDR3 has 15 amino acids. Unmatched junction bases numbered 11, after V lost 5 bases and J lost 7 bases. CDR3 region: CASSPLHDRAQPQHF. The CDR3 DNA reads TGTGCCAGCAGCCCCCTTCACGACAGGGCGCAGCCCCAGCATTTT.

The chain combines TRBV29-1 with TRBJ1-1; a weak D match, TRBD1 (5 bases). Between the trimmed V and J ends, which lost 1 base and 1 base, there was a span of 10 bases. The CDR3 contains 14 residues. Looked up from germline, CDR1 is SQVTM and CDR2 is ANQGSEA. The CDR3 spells CSVEGRGKNTEAFF. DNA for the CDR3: TGCAGCGTTGAAGGGAGGGGTAAGAACACTGAAGCTTTCTTT. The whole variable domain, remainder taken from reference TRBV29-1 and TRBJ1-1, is SAVISQKPSRDICQRGTSLTIQCQVDSQVTMMFWYRQQPGQSLTLIATANQGSEATYESGFVIDKFPISRPNLTFSTLTVSNMSPEDSSIYLCSVEGRGKNTEAFFGQGTRLTVV.

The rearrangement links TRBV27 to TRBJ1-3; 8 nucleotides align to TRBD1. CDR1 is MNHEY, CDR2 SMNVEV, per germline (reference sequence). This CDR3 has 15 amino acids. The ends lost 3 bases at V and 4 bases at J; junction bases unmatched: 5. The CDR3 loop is CASSFRQGAGNTIYF. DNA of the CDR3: TGTGCCAGCAGTTTCAGGCAGGGGGCCGGAAACACCATATATTTT.

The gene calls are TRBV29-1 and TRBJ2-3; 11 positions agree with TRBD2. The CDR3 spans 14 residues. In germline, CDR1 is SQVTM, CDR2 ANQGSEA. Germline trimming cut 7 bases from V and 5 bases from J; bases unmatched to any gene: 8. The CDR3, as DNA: TGCAGCGCCGATAGCGGGGGGGCGGTAGATACGCAGTATTTT. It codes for CSADSGGAVDTQYF.

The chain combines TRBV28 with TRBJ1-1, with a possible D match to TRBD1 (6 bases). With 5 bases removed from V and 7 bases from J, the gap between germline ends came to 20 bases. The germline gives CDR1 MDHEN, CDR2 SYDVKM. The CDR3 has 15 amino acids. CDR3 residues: CASSPSRTAGGEAFF. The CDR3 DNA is TGTGCCAGCAGTCCCAGCCGGACAGCCGGCGGTGAAGCTTTCTTT.

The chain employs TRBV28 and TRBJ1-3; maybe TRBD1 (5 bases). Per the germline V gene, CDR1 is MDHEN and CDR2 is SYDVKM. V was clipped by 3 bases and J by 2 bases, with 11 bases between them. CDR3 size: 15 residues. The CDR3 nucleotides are TGTGCCAGCAGTTTGGTGGGGCTGGCTGGAAACACCATATATTTT. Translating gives CASSLVGLAGNTIYF.

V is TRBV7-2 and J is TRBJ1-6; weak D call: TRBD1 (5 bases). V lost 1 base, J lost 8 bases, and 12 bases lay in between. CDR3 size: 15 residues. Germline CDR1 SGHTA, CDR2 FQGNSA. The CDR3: CASSLDDSRHSPLHF. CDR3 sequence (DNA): TGTGCCAGCAGCTTAGACGACAGCCGACATTCACCCCTCCACTTT.

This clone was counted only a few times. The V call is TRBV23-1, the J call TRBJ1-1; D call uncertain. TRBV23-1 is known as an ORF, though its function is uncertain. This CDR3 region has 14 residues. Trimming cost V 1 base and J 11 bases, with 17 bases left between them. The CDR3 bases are TGCGCCAGCAGTCAATATCGACCCGGGGAAATGGCTTTCTTT. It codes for CASSQYRPGEMAFF.

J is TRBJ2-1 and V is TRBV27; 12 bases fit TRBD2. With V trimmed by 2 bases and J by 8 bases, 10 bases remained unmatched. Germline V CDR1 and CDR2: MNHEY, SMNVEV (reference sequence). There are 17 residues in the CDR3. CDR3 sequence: CASSLPKTSGSIYEQFF. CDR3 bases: TGTGCCAGCAGTTTACCCAAGACTAGCGGGAGTATCTATGAGCAGTTCTTC.

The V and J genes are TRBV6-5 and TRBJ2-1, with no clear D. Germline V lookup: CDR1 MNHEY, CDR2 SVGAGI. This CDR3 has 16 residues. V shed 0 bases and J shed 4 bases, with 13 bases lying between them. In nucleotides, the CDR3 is TGTGCCAGCAGTTACTCTTCTGGCGGCCCTTACAATGAGCAGTTCTTC. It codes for CASSYSSGGPYNEQFF.

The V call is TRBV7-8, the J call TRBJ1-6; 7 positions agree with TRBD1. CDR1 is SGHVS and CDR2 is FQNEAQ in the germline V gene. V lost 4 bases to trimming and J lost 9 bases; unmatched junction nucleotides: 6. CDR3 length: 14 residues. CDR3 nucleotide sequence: TGTGCCAGCAGCTCCAGACAGGGCGCTTCACCCCTCCACTTT. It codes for CASSSRQGASPLHF.